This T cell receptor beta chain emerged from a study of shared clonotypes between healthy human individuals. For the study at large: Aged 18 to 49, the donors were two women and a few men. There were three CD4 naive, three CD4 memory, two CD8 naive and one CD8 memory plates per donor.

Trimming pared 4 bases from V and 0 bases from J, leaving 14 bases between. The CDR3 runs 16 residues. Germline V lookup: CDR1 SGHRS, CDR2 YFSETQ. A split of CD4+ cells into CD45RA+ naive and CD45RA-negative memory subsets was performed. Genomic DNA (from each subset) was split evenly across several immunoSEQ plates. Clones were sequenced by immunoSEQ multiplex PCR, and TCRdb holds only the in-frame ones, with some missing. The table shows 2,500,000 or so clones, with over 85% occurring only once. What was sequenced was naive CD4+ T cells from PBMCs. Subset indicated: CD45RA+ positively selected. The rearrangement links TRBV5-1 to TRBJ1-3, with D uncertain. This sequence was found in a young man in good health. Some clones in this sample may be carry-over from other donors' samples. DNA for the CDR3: TGCGCCAGCAGCCGCGGCAGGACCAACTCTGGAAACACCATATATTTT. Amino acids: CASSRGRTNSGNTIYF.